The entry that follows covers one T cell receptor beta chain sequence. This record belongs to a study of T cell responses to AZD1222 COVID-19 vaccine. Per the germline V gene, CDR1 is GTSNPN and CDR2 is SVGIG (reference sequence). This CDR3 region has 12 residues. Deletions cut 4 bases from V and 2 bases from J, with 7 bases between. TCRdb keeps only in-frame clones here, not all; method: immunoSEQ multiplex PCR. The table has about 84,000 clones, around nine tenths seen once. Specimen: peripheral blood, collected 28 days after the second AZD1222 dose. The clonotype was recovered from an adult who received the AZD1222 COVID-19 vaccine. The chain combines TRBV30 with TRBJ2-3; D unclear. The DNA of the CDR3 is TGTGCCTGGACACGAGTCACAGATACGCAGTATTTT. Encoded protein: CAWTRVTDTQYF. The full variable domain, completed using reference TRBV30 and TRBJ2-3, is SQTIHQWPATLVQPVGSPLSLECTVEGTSNPNLYWYRQAAGRGLQLLFYSVGIGQISSEVPQNLSASRPQDRQFILSSKKLLLSDSGFYLCAWTRVTDTQYFGPGTRLTVL.